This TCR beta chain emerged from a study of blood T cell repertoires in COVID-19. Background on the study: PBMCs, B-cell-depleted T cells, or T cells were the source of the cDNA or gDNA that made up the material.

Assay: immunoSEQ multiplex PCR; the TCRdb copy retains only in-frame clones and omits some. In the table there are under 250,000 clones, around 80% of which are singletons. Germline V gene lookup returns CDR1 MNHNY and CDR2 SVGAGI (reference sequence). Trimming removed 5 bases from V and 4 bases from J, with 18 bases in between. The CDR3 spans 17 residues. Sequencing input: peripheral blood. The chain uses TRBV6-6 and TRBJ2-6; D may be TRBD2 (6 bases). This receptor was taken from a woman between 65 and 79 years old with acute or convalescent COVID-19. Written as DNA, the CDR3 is TGTGCCAGCAGTCTACCCCCGGGGGTGTCCGGGGCCAACGTCCTGACTTTC. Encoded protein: CASSLPPGVSGANVLTF.